These T cell receptor beta chains were read from a single sample in a study of T-cell memory formation after mild COVID-19. A single record per CDR3 protein comes from TCRdb applying MiXCR to the 5' RACE reads. Of 530,000 or so distinct CDR3 sequences in the sample, roughly 17% were seen once. Source material: PBMCs or a T cell subset sorted from them (not recorded which). The receptors originated from an adult woman who had mild COVID-19 (a few samples of this study predate the infection). Cell type and time point are not known. Both conserved end residues are part of each CDR3. The D gene is left open where the match is weak. Size is stated for part of the rows, as once, few or many counts, or as a class when the clone is expanded.

d_gene | j_gene | abundance | v_gene | CDR3nt | CDR3aa
- | TRBJ1-5 | - | TRBV5-5 | TGTGCCAGCAGCTTGGAGAGGAGCAATCAGCCCCAGCATTTT | CASSLERSNQPQHF
- | TRBJ2-1 | many | TRBV7-6 | TGTGCCAGCAGCTTGGGGGAGACTTCCCTAGGGAATGAGCAGTTCTTC | CASSLGETSLGNEQFF
- | TRBJ2-3 | few | TRBV5-1 | TGCGCCAGCAGCCCCCCCGTCGGTAGCACAGATACGCAGTATTTT | CASSPPVGSTDTQYF
TRBD2 | TRBJ2-2 | few | TRBV30 | TGTGCCGGAATAATTAGCGGGGGGACCGACACCGGGGAGCTGTTTTTT | CAGIISGGTDTGELFF
TRBD2 | TRBJ2-1 | few | TRBV12-3/TRBV12-4 | TGTGCCAGCGAGCAACGTACCGGGAGGACCAGCCAGCATGAGCAGTTCTTC | CASEQRTGRTSQHEQFF
TRBD1 | TRBJ2-7 | - | TRBV5-1 | TGCGCCAGCAGCTCCACCGGGACAGGGAACGAGCAGTACTTC | CASSSTGTGNEQYF
- | TRBJ1-2 | - | TRBV6-5 | TGTGCCAGCAGTCACGGACGGACGGACTATGGCTACACCTTC | CASSHGRTDYGYTF
TRBD1 | TRBJ1-1 | - | TRBV20-1 | TGCAGTGCTGTCAGGGGGCTGCGGAACACTGAAGCTTTCTTT | CSAVRGLRNTEAFF
- | TRBJ2-3 | few | TRBV7-3 | TGTGCCAGCAGCTTATTTTTACCCACAGATACGCAGTATTTT | CASSLFLPTDTQYF
- | TRBJ1-5 | few | TRBV7-2 | TGTGCCAGCAGCTTAGTGTGGGGGGCCGGCAATCAGCCCCAGCATTTT | CASSLVWGAGNQPQHF
- | TRBJ1-2 | few | TRBV4-3 | TGCGCCAGCAGCCACGGAGTGGACGTCTTTGGCTACACCTTC | CASSHGVDVFGYTF
- | TRBJ1-1 | - | TRBV5-1 | TGCGCCAGCAGCTTGTGGGGGCCGAACACTGAAGCTTTCTTT | CASSLWGPNTEAFF
- | TRBJ1-2 | few | TRBV20-1 | TGCAGTGCTAGAGTACCCCCCTATTCCTATGGCTACACCTTC | CSARVPPYSYGYTF
TRBD1 | TRBJ1-2 | - | TRBV5-1 | TGCGCCAGCAGCCCTGGAGTGGGGACAGGGCCCCCGTTGGGTGGCTACACCTTC | CASSPGVGTGPPLGGYTF
- | TRBJ2-7 | - | TRBV6-6 | TGTGCCAGCAGTTACGTGGGGGTAGAAGGGCAGTACTTC | CASSYVGVEGQYF
TRBD1 | TRBJ2-7 | many | TRBV5-1 | TGCGCCAGCAGCATCGGACAGGGATCCTACGAGCAGTACTTC | CASSIGQGSYEQYF
- | TRBJ1-5 | - | TRBV7-9 | TGTGCCAGCAGCCTAGGGGGGGCGGCTCAGCCCCAGCATTTT | CASSLGGAAQPQHF
- | TRBJ2-6 | - | TRBV7-6 | TGTGCCGTGGCTCTTAAATCGTTCCTCTCTGGGGCCAACGTCCTGACTTTC | CAVALKSFLSGANVLTF
- | TRBJ2-7 | - | TRBV6-2/TRBV6-3 | TGTGCCAGCAGTCCTGGGCTGTCCGTCTCAGGGTACTTC | CASSPGLSVSGYF
- | TRBJ1-5 | - | TRBV12-3/TRBV12-4 | TGTGCCAGCAGTTTATCGGGGGTCAATCAGCCCCAGCATTTT | CASSLSGVNQPQHF
TRBD1 | TRBJ2-7 | few | TRBV4-3 | TGCGCCAGCAGCCTCCTCGGGACAGGGGTCAACGAGCAGTACTTC | CASSLLGTGVNEQYF
TRBD2 | TRBJ2-7 | few | TRBV4-1 | TGCGCCAGCAGCCAAGCTAGCGGGGGGGCCTACGAGCAGTACTTC | CASSQASGGAYEQYF
TRBD2 | TRBJ2-1 | few | TRBV7-9 | TGTGCCAGCAGCTCTAAAAGCGGGAGAAGCTACAATGAGCAGTTCTTC | CASSSKSGRSYNEQFF
- | TRBJ2-3 | few | TRBV6-2/TRBV6-3 | TGTGCCAGCAGCAATACAAAGGATACGCAGTATTTT | CASSNTKDTQYF
TRBD1 | TRBJ2-7 | few | TRBV7-8 | TGTGCCAGCAGCCCGGGGACAGGGGTCCCCGAGCAGTACTTC | CASSPGTGVPEQYF
- | TRBJ2-3 | many | TRBV7-9 | TGTGCCAGCAGCTTACGGCCCACAGATACGCAGTATTTT | CASSLRPTDTQYF
- | TRBJ2-1 | few | TRBV3-1 | TGTGCCAGCAGCCACCGGACCTTCTCCTACAATGAGCAGTTCTTC | CASSHRTFSYNEQFF
- | TRBJ2-3 | - | TRBV5-1 | TGCGCCAGCAAATTGCACGGCACAGATACGCAGTATTTT | CASKLHGTDTQYF
TRBD2 | TRBJ2-3 | few | TRBV30 | TGTGCCTGGAGTATTCCGGGACTAGCGACAGATACGCAGTATTTT | CAWSIPGLATDTQYF
TRBD1 | TRBJ2-7 | few | TRBV3-1 | TGTGCCAGCAGCCAAGCCGGGACAGCTCTCACCTACGAGCAGTACTTC | CASSQAGTALTYEQYF
- | TRBJ2-3 | few | TRBV5-1 | TGCGCCAGCAGCTTGAGGAGCTCCCCAGATACGCAGTATTTT | CASSLRSSPDTQYF